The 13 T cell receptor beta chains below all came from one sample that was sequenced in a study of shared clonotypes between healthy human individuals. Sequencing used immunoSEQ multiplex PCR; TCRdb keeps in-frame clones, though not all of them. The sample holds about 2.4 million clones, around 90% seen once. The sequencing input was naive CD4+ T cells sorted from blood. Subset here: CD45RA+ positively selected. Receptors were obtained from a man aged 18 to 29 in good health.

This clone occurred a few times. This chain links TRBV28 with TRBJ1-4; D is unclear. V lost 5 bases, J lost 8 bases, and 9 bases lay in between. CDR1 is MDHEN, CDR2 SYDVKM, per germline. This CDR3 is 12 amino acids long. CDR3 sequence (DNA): TGTGCCAGCAGTCCCCACTCGGAAAAACTGTTTTTT. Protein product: CASSPHSEKLFF.

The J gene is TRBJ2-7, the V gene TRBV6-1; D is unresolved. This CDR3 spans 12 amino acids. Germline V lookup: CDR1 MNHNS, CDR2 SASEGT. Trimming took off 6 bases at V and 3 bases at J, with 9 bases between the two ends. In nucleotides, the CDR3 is TGTGCCAGCAGGGCAACTATCTACGAGCAGTACTTC. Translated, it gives CASRATIYEQYF.

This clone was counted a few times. CDR3 DNA sequence: TGTGCCTGGAGTGTATGGGACACCAGACGGGGCTACACCTTC. Its translation is CAWSVWDTRRGYTF. The chain recombines TRBV30 with TRBJ1-2; D might be TRBD1 (6 bases). The CDR3 sequence is 14 residues long. Germline loops: CDR1 GTSNPN, CDR2 SVGIG (reference sequence). V lost 0 bases and J 8 bases, leaving 16 bases between the germline ends.

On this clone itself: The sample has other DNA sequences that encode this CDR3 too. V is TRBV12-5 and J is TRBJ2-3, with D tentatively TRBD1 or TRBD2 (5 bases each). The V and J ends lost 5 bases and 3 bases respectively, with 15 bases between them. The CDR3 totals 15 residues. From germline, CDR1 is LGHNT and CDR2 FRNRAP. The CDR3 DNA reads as TGTGCTAGTGGTCCAGGGACCGGCGGGACAGATACGCAGTATTTT. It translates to CASGPGTGGTDTQYF.

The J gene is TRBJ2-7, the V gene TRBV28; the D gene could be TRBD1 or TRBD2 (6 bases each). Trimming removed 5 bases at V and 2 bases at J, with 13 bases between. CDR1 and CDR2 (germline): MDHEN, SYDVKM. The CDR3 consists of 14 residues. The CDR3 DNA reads TGTGCCAGCAGTCCGGGAGACAGGCCCTACGAGCAGTACTTC. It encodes CASSPGDRPYEQYF.

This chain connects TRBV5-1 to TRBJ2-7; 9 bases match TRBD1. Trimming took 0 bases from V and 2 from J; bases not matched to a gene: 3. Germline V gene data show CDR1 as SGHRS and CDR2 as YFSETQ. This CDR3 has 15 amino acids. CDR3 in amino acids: CASSLGDRDTYEQYF. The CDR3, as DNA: TGCGCCAGCAGCTTGGGGGACAGGGATACCTACGAGCAGTACTTC.

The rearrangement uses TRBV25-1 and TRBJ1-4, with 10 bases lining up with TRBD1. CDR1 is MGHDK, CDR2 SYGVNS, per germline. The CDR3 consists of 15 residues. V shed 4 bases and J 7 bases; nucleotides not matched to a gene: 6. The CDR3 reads CASSGGTGEGEKLFF. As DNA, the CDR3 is TGTGCCAGCAGTGGCGGGACAGGGGAAGGTGAAAAACTGTTTTTT. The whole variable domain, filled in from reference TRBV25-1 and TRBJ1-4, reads EADIYQTPRYLVIGTGKKITLECSQTMGHDKMYWYQQDPGMELHLIHYSYGVNSTEKGDLSSESTVSRIRTEHFPLTLESARPSHTSQYLCASSGGTGEGEKLFFGSGTQLSVL.

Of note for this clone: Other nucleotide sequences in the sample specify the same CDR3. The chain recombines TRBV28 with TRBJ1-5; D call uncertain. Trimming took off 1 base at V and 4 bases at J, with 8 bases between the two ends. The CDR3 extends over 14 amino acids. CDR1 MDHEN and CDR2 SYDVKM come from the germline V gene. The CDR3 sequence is CASSLLSGNQPQHF. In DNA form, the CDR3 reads TGTGCCAGCAGTTTATTATCCGGAAATCAGCCCCAGCATTTT.

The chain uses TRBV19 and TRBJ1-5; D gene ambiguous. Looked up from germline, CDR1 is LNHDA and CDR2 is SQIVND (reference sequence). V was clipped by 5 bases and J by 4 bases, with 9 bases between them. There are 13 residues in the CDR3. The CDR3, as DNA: TGTGCCAGTAGTGTGGGAGCTAATCAGCCCCAGCATTTT. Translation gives CASSVGANQPQHF.

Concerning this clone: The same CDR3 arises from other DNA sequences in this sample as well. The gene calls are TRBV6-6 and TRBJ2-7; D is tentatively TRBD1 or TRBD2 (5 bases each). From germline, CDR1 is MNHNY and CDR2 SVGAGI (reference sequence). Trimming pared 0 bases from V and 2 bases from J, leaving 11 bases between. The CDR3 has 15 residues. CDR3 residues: CASSYSGDGPYEQYF. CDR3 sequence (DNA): TGTGCCAGCAGTTACTCTGGGGACGGACCCTACGAGCAGTACTTC.

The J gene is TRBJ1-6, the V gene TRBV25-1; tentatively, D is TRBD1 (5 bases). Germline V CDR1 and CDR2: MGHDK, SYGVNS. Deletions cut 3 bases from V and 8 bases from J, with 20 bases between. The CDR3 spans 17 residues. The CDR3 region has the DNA TGTGCCAGCAGTGATCGCCCTTTGGGGGGTCGGTATTCACCCCTCCACTTT. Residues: CASSDRPLGGRYSPLHF.

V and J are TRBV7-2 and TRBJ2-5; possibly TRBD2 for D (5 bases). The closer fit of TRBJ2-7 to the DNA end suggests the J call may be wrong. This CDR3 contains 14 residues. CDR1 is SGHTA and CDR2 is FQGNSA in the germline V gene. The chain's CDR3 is CASSLLGGPYEQYF. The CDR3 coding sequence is TGTGCCAGCAGCTTACTTGGCGGGCCCTACGAGCAGTACTTC.

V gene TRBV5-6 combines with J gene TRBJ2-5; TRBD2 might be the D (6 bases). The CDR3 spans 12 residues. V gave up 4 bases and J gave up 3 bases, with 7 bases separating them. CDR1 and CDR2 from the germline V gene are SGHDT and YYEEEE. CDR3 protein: CASSGGKETQYF. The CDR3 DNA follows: TGTGCCAGCAGCGGCGGGAAAGAGACCCAGTACTTC.